This entry lists 2 T cell receptor beta chains sequenced from one sample in a study of blood T cell repertoires in COVID-19. The table came from immunoSEQ multiplex PCR; TCRdb's copy has only in-frame clones and leaves some out. Counted here are 200,000 or so clones, 90% occurring once; the ten biggest clones make up roughly 2.5%. The sequencing sample was made of peripheral blood. Receptor source: a man aged 25 to 45 with COVID-19, enrolled during active disease.

CDR3 amino acids: CASSLDRGAYEQYF. CDR3 bases: TGTGCCAGCAGTTTAGACAGGGGTGCCTACGAGCAGTACTTC. This rearrangement joins TRBV27 to TRBJ2-7; 8 bases match TRBD1. The ends lost 2 bases at V and 2 bases at J; junction bases unmatched: 2. In germline, CDR1 is MNHEY, CDR2 SMNVEV (reference sequence). The CDR3 is made up of 14 amino acids.

This clone was detected once. The rearrangement links TRBV7-2 to TRBJ2-7; 8 positions match TRBD1. Looked up from germline, CDR1 is SGHTA and CDR2 is FQGNSA. This CDR3 region has 14 residues. Germline trimming cut 4 bases from V and 2 bases from J; bases unmatched to any gene: 4. CDR3 nucleotides: TGTGCCAGCAGCTCCGGACAGGGCCCCTACGAGCAGTACTTC. As protein: CASSSGQGPYEQYF.